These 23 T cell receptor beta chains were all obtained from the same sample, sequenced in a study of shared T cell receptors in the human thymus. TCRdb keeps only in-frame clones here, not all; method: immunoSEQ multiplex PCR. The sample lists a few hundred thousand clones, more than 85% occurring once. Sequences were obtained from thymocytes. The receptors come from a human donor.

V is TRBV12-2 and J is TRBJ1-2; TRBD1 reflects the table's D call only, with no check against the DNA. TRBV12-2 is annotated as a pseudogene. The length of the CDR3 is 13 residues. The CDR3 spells CASRLGQGNGYTF. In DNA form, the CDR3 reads TGTGCAAGTCGCTTAGGACAGGGCAATGGCTACACCTTC.

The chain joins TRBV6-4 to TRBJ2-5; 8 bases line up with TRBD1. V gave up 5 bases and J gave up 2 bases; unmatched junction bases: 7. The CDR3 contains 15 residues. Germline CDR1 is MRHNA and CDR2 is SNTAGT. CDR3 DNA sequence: TGTGCCAGCAGTTCCGGACAGGGCAAGCAAGAGACCCAGTACTTC. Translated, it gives CASSSGQGKQETQYF.

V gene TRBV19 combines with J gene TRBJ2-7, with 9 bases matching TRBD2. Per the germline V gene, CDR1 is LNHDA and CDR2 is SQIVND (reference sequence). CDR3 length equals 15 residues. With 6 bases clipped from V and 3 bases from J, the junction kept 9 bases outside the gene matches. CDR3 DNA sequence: TGTGCCAGTAGCCCCGGGACTAGCCGCCTCTACGAGCAGTACTTC. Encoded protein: CASSPGTSRLYEQYF.

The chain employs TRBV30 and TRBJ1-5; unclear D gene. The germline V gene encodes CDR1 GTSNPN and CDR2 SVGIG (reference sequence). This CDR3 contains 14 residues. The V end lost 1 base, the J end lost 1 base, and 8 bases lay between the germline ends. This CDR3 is CAWSGARSNQPQHF. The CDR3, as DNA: TGTGCCTGGAGTGGGGCGAGGAGCAATCAGCCCCAGCATTTT.

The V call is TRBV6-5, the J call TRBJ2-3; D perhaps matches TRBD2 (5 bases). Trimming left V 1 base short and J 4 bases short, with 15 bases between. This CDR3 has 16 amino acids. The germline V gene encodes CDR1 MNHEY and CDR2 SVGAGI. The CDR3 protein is CASSYLTRARADTQYF. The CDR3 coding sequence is TGTGCCAGCAGTTACTTGACGAGGGCCCGGGCAGATACGCAGTATTTT.

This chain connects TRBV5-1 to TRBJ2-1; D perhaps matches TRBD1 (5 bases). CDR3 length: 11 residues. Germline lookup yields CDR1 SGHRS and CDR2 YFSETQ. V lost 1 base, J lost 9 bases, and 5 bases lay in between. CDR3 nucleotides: TGCGCCAGCAGCTTGCAGGGTGAGCAGTTCTTC. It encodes CASSLQGEQFF.

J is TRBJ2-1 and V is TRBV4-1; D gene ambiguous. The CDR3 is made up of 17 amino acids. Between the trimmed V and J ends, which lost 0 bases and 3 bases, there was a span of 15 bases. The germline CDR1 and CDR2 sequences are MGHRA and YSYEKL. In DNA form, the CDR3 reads TGCGCCAGCAGCCAAGATTCTTTACTCTCAATCTACAATGAGCAGTTCTTC. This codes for CASSQDSLLSIYNEQFF.

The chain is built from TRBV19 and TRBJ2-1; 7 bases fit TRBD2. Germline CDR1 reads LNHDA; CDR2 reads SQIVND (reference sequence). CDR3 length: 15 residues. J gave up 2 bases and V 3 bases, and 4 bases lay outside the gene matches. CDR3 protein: CASSISREPYNEQFF. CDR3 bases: TGTGCCAGTAGTATCTCGCGGGAGCCCTACAATGAGCAGTTCTTC.

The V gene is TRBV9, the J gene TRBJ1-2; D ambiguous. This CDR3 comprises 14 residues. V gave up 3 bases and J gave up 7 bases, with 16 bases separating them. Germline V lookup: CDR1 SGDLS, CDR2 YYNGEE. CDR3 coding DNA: TGTGCCAGCAGCGCAATCGAACGGACCGTTGGCTACACCTTC. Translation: CASSAIERTVGYTF.

CDR3 coding DNA: TGTGCCAGCAGCTTCGGCAACTATGGCTACACCTTC. This codes for CASSFGNYGYTF. The rearrangement uses TRBV5-6 and TRBJ1-2, with no clear D. V lost 2 bases and J 2 bases, leaving 4 bases between the germline ends. The CDR3 loop spans 12 amino acids. Per germline, CDR1 SGHDT and CDR2 YYEEEE.

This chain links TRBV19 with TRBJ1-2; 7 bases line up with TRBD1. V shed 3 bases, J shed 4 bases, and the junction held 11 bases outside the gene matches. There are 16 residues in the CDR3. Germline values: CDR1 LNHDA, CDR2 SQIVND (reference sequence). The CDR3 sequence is CASSIPTGTEPYGYTF. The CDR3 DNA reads TGTGCCAGTAGTATCCCGACAGGGACCGAGCCCTATGGCTACACCTTC.

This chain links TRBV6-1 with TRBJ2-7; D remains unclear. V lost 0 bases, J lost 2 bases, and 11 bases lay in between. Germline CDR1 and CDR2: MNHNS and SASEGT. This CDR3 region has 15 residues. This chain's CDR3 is CASSEATFSAYEQYF. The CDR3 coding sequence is TGTGCCAGCAGTGAAGCAACATTTTCCGCCTACGAGCAGTACTTC.

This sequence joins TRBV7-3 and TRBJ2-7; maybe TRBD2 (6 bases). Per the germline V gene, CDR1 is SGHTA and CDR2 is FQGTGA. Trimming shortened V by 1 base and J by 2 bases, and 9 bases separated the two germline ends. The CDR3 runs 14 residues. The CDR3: CASSLSGNPYEQYF. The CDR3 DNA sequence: TGTGCCAGCAGCTTAAGCGGGAATCCCTACGAGCAGTACTTC.

Here the CDR3 reads CASSLLGDTQYF. The DNA of the CDR3 is TGTGCCAGCAGCTTGCTGGGAGATACGCAGTATTTT. This chain links TRBV7-3 with TRBJ2-3; D is unclear. CDR1 and CDR2 (germline): SGHTA, FQGTGA. Deletions cut 3 bases from V and 5 bases from J, with 6 bases between. This CDR3 has 12 amino acids.

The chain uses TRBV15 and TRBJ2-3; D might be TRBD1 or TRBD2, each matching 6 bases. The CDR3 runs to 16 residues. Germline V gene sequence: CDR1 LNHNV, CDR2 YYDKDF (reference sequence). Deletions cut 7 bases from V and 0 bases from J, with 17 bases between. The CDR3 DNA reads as TGTGCCACCAACAGGGAGGATCTCTTTAGCACAGATACGCAGTATTTT. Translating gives CATNREDLFSTDTQYF.

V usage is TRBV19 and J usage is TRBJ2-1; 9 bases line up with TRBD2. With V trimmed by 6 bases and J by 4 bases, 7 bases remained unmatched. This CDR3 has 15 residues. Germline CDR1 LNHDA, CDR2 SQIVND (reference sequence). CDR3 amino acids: CASRSSAGGYNEQFF. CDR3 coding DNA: TGTGCCAGTAGGTCATCGGCGGGAGGGTACAATGAGCAGTTCTTC.

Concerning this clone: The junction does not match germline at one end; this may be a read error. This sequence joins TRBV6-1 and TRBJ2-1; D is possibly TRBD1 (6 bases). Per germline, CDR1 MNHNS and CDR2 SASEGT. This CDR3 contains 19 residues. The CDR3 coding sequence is TGTGCCAGCAGTGAACCCGATTCCGGGACACACGACTCCGACAATGAGCAGTTCTTC. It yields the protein CASSEPDSGTHDSDNEQFF.

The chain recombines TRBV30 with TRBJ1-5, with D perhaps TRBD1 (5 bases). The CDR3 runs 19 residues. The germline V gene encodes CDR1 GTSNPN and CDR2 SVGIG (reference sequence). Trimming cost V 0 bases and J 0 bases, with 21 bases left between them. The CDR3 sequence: CAWSVVRTPRGYSNQPQHF. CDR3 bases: TGTGCCTGGAGTGTCGTTCGGACACCTAGGGGATATAGCAATCAGCCCCAGCATTTT.

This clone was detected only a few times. In DNA, the CDR3 is TGTGCCATCAGTGACCAAACCCCAGATAGACAGGGGGCTATAGGAAACACCATATATTTT. Translation: CAISDQTPDRQGAIGNTIYF. The V call is TRBV10-3, the J call TRBJ1-3, with TRBD1 matching 10 bases. CDR1 ENHRY and CDR2 SYGVKD come from the germline V gene. The CDR3 has 20 amino acids. J gave up 4 bases and V 3 bases, and 18 bases lay outside the gene matches.

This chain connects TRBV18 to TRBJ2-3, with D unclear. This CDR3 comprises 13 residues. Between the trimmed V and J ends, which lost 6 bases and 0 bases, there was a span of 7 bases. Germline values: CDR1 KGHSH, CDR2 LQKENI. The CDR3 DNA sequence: TGTGCCAGCTCTCAAGCGAGCACAGATACGCAGTATTTT. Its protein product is CASSQASTDTQYF.

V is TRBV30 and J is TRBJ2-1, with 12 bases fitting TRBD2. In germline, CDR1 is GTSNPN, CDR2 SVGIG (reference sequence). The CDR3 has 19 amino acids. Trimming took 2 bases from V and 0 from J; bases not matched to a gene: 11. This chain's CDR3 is CAWSPTGTSGQSSYNEQFF. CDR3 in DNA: TGTGCCTGGAGTCCCACCGGGACTAGCGGGCAGAGCTCCTACAATGAGCAGTTCTTC.

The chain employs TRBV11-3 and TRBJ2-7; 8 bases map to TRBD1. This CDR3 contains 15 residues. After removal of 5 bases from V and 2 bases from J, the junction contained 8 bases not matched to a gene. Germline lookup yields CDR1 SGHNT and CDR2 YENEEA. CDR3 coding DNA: TGTGCCAGCAGCCTCCAGGGGGCTGACCCCTACGAGCAGTACTTC. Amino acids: CASSLQGADPYEQYF.

The CDR3: CASSAEDRKVNEQFF. In DNA, the CDR3 is TGTGCCAGCAGTGCGGAGGACAGGAAAGTAAATGAGCAGTTCTTC. The rearrangement uses TRBV13 and TRBJ2-1; TRBD1 matches 7 bases. The CDR3 consists of 15 residues. Trimming took 6 bases from V and 7 from J; bases not matched to a gene: 12. CDR1 PRHDT and CDR2 FYEKMQ come from the germline V gene (reference sequence).